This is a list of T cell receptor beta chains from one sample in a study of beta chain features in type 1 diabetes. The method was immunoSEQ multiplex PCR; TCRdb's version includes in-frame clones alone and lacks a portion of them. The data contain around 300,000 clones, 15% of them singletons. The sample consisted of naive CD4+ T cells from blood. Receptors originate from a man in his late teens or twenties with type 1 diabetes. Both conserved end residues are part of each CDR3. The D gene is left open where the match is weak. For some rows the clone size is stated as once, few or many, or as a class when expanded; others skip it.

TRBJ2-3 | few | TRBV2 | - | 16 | TGTGCCAGCAGCCTGCGAGGTAGCGGACACACAGATACGCAGTATTTT | CASSLRGSGHTDTQYF
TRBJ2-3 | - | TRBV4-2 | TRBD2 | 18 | TGTGCCAGCAGCCAAGAATCGAGAACTAGCGGATTCACAGATACGCAGTATTTT | CASSQESRTSGFTDTQYF
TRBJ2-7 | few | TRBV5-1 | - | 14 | TGCGCCAGCAGCTCGGACATTCCCAGTCCCGGGCAGTACTTC | CASSSDIPSPGQYF
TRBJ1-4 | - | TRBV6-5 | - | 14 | TGTGCCAGCAGGCCAACAGGGAGCAATGAAAAACTGTTTTTT | CASRPTGSNEKLFF
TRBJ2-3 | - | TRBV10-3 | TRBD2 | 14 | TGTGCCATCAGTGAGCTAGCGGGAGCAGATACGCAGTATTTT | CAISELAGADTQYF
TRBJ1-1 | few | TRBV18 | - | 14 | TGTGCCAGCTCACCAGGGCTAAGTTTTTCGGAAGCTTTCTTT | CASSPGLSFSEAFF
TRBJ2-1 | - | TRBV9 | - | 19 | TGTGCCAGCAGCCCTCCGCCGGGACTTCAAGGGAGCTCCTACAATGAGCAGTTCTTC | CASSPPPGLQGSSYNEQFF
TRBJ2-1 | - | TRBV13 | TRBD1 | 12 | TGTGCCAGCAGCCTGCGGGACAGGGCCCCTATCTTC | CASSLRDRAPIF
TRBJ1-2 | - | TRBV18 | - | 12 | TGTGCCAGCTCACCCACTAACTATGGCTACACCTTC | CASSPTNYGYTF
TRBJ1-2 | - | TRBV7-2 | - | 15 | TGTGCCAGCAGCTTAGAGCTCAGGCCGAGCTATGGCTACACCTTC | CASSLELRPSYGYTF
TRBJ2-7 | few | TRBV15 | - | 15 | TGTGCCACCAGCAGTCCTCGGACATCTTCCTACGAGCAGTACTTC | CATSSPRTSSYEQYF
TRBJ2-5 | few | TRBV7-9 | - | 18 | TGTGCCAGCAGTCCCCGGGGAATAGGACGGAACCTCCAAGAGACCCAGTACTTC | CASSPRGIGRNLQETQYF
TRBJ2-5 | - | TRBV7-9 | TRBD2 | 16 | TGTGCCAGCAGCGACCGACTAGCGGGAAAACAAGAGACCCAGTACTTC | CASSDRLAGKQETQYF
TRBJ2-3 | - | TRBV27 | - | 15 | TGTGCCAGCAGTCAACGGAGGTCCGGCTCAGATACGCAGTATTTT | CASSQRRSGSDTQYF
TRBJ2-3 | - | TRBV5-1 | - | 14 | TGCGCCAGCAGCTTAAACAGTTACACAGATACGCAGTATTTT | CASSLNSYTDTQYF
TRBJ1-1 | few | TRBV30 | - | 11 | TGTGCCTGCCAGACAGACACTGAAGCTTTCTTT | CACQTDTEAFF
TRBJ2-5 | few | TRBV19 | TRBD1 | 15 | TGTGCCAGTAGTGTCAGCGGGACAGGGCCCAAGACCCAGTACTTC | CASSVSGTGPKTQYF
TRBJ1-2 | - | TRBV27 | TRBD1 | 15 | TGTGCCAGCAGACCGGACAGGGGCTTTTCCTATGGCTACACCTTC | CASRPDRGFSYGYTF
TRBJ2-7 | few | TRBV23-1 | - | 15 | TGCGCCAGCAGTCAAGGCCGGACGGACTCCTACGAGCAGTACTTC | CASSQGRTDSYEQYF
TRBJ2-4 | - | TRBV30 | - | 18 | TGTGCCTGGAGTGTACGGGTTTGGGGGACTCTAGCCAAAAACATTCAGTACTTC | CAWSVRVWGTLAKNIQYF
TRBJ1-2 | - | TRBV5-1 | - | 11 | TGCGCCAGCAAAAGAATCAGAGGCTACACCTTC | CASKRIRGYTF
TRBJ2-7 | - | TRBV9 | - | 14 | TGTGCCAGCAGCCCTAGCCTGGGAACCTACGAGCAGTACTTC | CASSPSLGTYEQYF
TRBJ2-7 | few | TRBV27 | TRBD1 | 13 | TGTGCCAGCAGTCGACAGGGGTCCTACGAGCAGTACTTC | CASSRQGSYEQYF
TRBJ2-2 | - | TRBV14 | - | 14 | TGTGCCAGCAGCCAGACCGGGTTCACCGGGGAGCTGTTTTTT | CASSQTGFTGELFF
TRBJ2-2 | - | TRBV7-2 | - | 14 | TGTGCCAGCAGCTTAGAGGTGGGGCCCGGGGAGCTGTTTTTT | CASSLEVGPGELFF
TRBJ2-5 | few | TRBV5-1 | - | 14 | TGCGCCAGCAGCACCGGGAGCGGCGGAGAGACCCAGTACTTC | CASSTGSGGETQYF
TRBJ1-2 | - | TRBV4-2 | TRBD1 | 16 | TGTGCCAGCAGCCAAGATCGCATGTCGACAGGGGAAGGCTACACCTTC | CASSQDRMSTGEGYTF
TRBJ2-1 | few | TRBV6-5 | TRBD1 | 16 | TGTGCCAGCAGTTACTCGGGGACAGGGACATACAATGAGCAGTTCTTC | CASSYSGTGTYNEQFF
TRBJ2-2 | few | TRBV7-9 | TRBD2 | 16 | TGTGCCAGCAGCCCCCGGACTAGCGGGAACACCGGGGAGCTGTTTTTT | CASSPRTSGNTGELFF
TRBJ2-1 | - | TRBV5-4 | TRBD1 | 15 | TGTGCCAGCAGCTCTGGACAGGGGTTGAGCAATGAGCAGTTCTTC | CASSSGQGLSNEQFF
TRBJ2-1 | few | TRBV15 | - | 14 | TGTGCCACCAGCAGAGGAACCCTAGTGAATGAGCAGTTCTTC | CATSRGTLVNEQFF
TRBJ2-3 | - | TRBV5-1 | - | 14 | TGCGCCAGCAGCTTGGGAGGGCCTACAGATACGCAGTATTTT | CASSLGGPTDTQYF
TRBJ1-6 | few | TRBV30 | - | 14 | TGTGCCTGGAGTGTCCCCGACAGTTTCTCACCCCTCCACTTT | CAWSVPDSFSPLHF
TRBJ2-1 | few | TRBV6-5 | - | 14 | TGTGCCAGCAGTCCCGGGACTCCACGAAATGAGCAGTTCTTC | CASSPGTPRNEQFF
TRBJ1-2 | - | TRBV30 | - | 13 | TGTGCCTGGAGTGAAAGGGGCTCCTATGGCTACACCTTC | CAWSERGSYGYTF
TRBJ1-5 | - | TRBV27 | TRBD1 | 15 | TGTGCCAGCAGCCGAGGACAGGGGTCCCACCAGCCCCAGCATTTT | CASSRGQGSHQPQHF
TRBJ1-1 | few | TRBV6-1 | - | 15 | TGTGCCAGCAGTGAGCCAAGGAGCCGAAACACTGAAGCTTTCTTT | CASSEPRSRNTEAFF
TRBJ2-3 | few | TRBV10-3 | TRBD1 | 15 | TGTGCCATCAGGGCAACAGGGGTGAGCACAGATACGCAGTATTTT | CAIRATGVSTDTQYF
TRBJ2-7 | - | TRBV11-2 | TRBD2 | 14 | TGTGCCAGCAGCTGGGACTACTTATGGGGCGAGCAGTACTTC | CASSWDYLWGEQYF
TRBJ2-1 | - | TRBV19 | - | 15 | TGTGCCAGTAGTGAGAGGGGAGGGGGGTACAATGAGCAGTTCTTC | CASSERGGGYNEQFF
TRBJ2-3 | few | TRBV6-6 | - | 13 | TGTGCCAGCAGGACTAGTGGTGCAGATACGCAGTATTTT | CASRTSGADTQYF
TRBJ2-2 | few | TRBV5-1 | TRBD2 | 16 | TGCGCCAGCAGCTTGGAAAGGACTAGGACTGGCGGGGAGCTGTTTTTT | CASSLERTRTGGELFF
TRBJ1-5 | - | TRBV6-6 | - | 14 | TGTGCCAGCAGTGACTCGGCCAACAATCAGCCCCAGCATTTT | CASSDSANNQPQHF
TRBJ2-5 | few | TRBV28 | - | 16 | TGTGCCAGCAGTTTAAACCCGGCCTCGGTAAAAGGGGCCCAGTACTTC | CASSLNPASVKGAQYF
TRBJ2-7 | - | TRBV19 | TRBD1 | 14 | TGTGCCAGTAGTATTTGGACAGGACCCTACGAGCAGTACTTC | CASSIWTGPYEQYF
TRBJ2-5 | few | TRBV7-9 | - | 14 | TGTGCCAGCAGCTTACTGCTAGCGACGGAGACCCAGTACTTC | CASSLLLATETQYF
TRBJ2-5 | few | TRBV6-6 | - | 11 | TGTGCCAGTGGCCGGGGTGAGACCCAGTACTTC | CASGRGETQYF
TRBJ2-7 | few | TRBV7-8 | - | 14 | TGTGCCAGCAGCTCGCGGGACGGACACTACGAGCAGTACTTC | CASSSRDGHYEQYF
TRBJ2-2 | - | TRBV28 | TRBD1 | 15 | TGTGCCAGCCGGGGGACAGGGACGAATGCCGGGGAGCTGTTTTTT | CASRGTGTNAGELFF
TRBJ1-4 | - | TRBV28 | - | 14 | TGTGCCAGCAGTTTACCGACATTACCAGAAAAACTGTTTTTT | CASSLPTLPEKLFF
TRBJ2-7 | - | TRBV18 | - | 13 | TGTGCCAGCTCACGACGGGGTTCCTACGAGCAGTACTTC | CASSRRGSYEQYF
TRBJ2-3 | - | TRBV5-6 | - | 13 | TGTGCCAGCAGCGGTAGTAGCACAGATACGCAGTATTTT | CASSGSSTDTQYF
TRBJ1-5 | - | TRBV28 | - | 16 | TGTGCCAGCAGGCCCCGACGGAGGAAGGGCAATCAGCCCCAGCATTTT | CASRPRRRKGNQPQHF
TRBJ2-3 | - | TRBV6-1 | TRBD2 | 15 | TGTGCCAGCAGTGAAAGGGGAAGGAGCGGGAATACGCAGTATTTT | CASSERGRSGNTQYF
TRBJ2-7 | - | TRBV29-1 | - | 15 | TGCAGCGCCCTGATTGCCAGGGGCCTAACCTACGAGCAGTACTTC | CSALIARGLTYEQYF
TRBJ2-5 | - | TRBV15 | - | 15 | TGTGCCACCTCTAAGGAGAGTAGGGGGCAAGAGACCCAGTACTTC | CATSKESRGQETQYF
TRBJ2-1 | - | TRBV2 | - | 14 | TGTGCCAGCAGTGGCGGGGTCTCCTACAATGAGCAGTTCTTC | CASSGGVSYNEQFF
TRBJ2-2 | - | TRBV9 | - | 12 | TGTGCCAGCAGCGTAATAGCCGGGGAGCTGTTTTTT | CASSVIAGELFF